This T cell receptor beta chain was found in a study of siplizumab effects on memory and regulatory T cells. Study-level findings and limits: The authors mapped only a minor fraction of alloreactive clones to unstimulated subsets. Suppressive function of proliferating Tregs from siplizumab cultures was not confirmed. Controls had approximately 27% Treg-derived mappable alloreactive CD4+ clones on average, versus approximately 69% with siplizumab.

Roughly 100,000 TCR templates per sample were assayed. Data came from immunoSEQ multiplex PCR; TCRdb stores just in-frame clones and leaves some out. The table includes about 120,000 clones, roughly 93% detected once. Notes on this clone: Its antigen is not known.

V was pared by 0 bases and J by 6 bases, with 11 bases between. CDR3 length: 14 residues. CDR1 and CDR2 from the germline V gene are MGHRA and YSYEKL. The sample taken for sequencing was non-Treg CD4+ T cells sorted from blood. The chain has TRBV4-1 and TRBJ1-1, with a weak D call TRBD1 (5 bases). This TCR was recovered from a human donor in good health. The CDR3 DNA reads as TGCGCCAGCAGCCAAGACGGACATTACGCTGAAGCTTTCTTT. It translates to CASSQDGHYAEAFF.